These 10 T cell receptor beta chains came from one sample sequenced in a study of control samples from healthy donors and cancer patients. Generated by immunoSEQ multiplex PCR, the TCRdb table keeps only in-frame clones and is missing some. The table lists over 70,000 clones, roughly nine tenths of them singletons, with approximately 7.6% in the top ten. Sequenced input: blood. The receptors were gathered from a woman in her sixties or seventies in good health.

V gene TRBV28 combines with J gene TRBJ2-1; 12 bases agree with TRBD2. CDR1 is MDHEN and CDR2 is SYDVKM in the germline V gene. This CDR3 spans 18 amino acids. V trimming: 1 base; J trimming: 6 bases; junction bases outside the gene matches: 10. This CDR3 reads CASSLSASGRVLFNEQFF. Written as DNA, the CDR3 is TGTGCCAGCAGTTTATCCGCTAGCGGGAGGGTCTTGTTCAATGAGCAGTTCTTC.

A single count supports this clone. The genes are TRBV5-1 and TRBJ2-5, with 8 bases identical to TRBD1. V was clipped by 4 bases and J by 1 base; unmatched bases: 3. The CDR3 sequence is 14 residues long. Germline V gene lookup returns CDR1 SGHRS and CDR2 YFSETQ. The DNA of the CDR3 is TGCGCCAGCAGCGTTACAGGGGGCCAAGAGACCCAGTACTTC. It translates to CASSVTGGQETQYF.

The chain carries TRBV28 and TRBJ1-3, with 9 bases lining up with TRBD1. CDR1 MDHEN and CDR2 SYDVKM come from the germline V gene. V shed 6 bases and J 4 bases; nucleotides not matched to a gene: 10. The CDR3 consists of 16 residues. CDR3 sequence (DNA): TGTGCCAGCAGCGAACAAACAGGGGGCTACGGAAACACCATATATTTT. Translating it yields CASSEQTGGYGNTIYF.

This sequence joins TRBV7-6 and TRBJ2-2; 10 bases line up with TRBD1. CDR1 and CDR2 (germline): SGHVS, FNYEAQ. The CDR3 covers 17 residues. Trimming at V came to 0 bases and at J to 7 bases, leaving 8 bases not matched to a gene. Here the CDR3 DNA reads TGTGCCAGCAGCTTAGCCCTAAGACAGGGGGCAAGCGGGGAGCTGTTTTTT. Translated, it gives CASSLALRQGASGELFF.

The V call is TRBV10-3, the J call TRBJ2-7; 8 bases are shared with TRBD2. V gave up 3 bases and J gave up 7 bases; unmatched junction bases: 20. The CDR3 is 18 residues long. From germline, CDR1 is ENHRY and CDR2 SYGVKD. The DNA of the CDR3 is TGTGCCATCAGTGACCCATACGTAGCGGGAAAGGGGTTAGGGGAGCAGTACTTC. Its translation: CAISDPYVAGKGLGEQYF.

V and J are TRBV6-2 or TRBV6-3 and TRBJ2-1; D is undetermined. The CDR3 has 12 residues. CDR1 MNHEY and CDR2 SVGEGT come from the germline V gene. V dropped 2 bases and J dropped 9 bases, with 8 bases sitting between them. CDR3 sequence: CASSYPPGEQFF. Written as DNA, the CDR3 is TGTGCCAGCAGTTACCCGCCGGGTGAGCAGTTCTTC.

The gene calls are TRBV6-1 and TRBJ1-2; D uncertain. V was clipped by 0 bases and J by 3 bases, with 11 bases between them. The CDR3 has 15 residues. Per germline, CDR1 MNHNS and CDR2 SASEGT. The CDR3 region has the DNA TGTGCCAGCAGTGAAGCGACCGTTACCTACTATGGCTACACCTTC. It translates to CASSEATVTYYGYTF.

The chain uses TRBV19 and TRBJ1-5; perhaps TRBD1 as D (5 bases). The CDR3 has 15 amino acids. Germline assignment: CDR1 LNHDA and CDR2 SQIVND (reference sequence). The V end lost 3 bases, the J end lost 5 bases, and 14 bases lay between the germline ends. The CDR3 loop reads CASSMDSQGHQPQHF. CDR3 in DNA: TGTGCCAGTAGTATGGATAGTCAGGGTCATCAGCCCCAGCATTTT. The whole variable domain, remainder taken from reference TRBV19 and TRBJ1-5, is DGGITQSPKYLFRKEGQNVTLSCEQNLNHDAMYWYRQDPGQGLRLIYYSQIVNDFQKGDIAEGYSVSREKKESFPLTVTSAQKNPTAFYLCASSMDSQGHQPQHFGDGTRLSIL.

This chain's CDR3 is CASSFQHTPPGEIPSYEQYF. CDR3 nucleotides: TGTGCCAGCAGTTTTCAACATACCCCCCCGGGGGAGATCCCATCCTACGAGCAGTACTTC. The chain employs TRBV28 and TRBJ2-7; weak D call: TRBD2 (6 bases). The CDR3 totals 20 residues. The V gene's germline CDR1 is MDHEN and CDR2 SYDVKM. V was cut by 3 bases and J by 1 base, with 28 bases left in between.

This CDR3 is CASSSARGANEKLFF. The DNA for the CDR3 is TGCGCCAGCAGCTCGGCCCGGGGGGCTAATGAAAAACTGTTTTTT. The chain recombines TRBV5-1 with TRBJ1-4, with D tentatively TRBD1 (5 bases). The V end lost 3 bases, the J end lost 3 bases, and 12 bases lay between the germline ends. Germline V gene sequence: CDR1 SGHRS, CDR2 YFSETQ. The CDR3 is 15 residues long.